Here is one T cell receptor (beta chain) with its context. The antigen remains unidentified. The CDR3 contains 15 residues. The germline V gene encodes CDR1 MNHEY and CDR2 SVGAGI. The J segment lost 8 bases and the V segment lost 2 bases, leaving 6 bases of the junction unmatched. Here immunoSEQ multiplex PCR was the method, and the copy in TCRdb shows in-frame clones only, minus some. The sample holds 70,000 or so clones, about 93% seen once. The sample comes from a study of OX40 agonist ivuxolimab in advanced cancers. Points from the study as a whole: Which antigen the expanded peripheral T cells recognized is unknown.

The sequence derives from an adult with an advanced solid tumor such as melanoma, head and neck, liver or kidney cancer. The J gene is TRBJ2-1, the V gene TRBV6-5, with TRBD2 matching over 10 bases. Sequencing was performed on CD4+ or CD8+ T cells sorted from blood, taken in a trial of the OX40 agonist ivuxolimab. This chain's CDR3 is CASSYLAGVGYEQFF. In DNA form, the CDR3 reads TGTGCCAGCAGTTACCTAGCGGGGGTAGGGTATGAGCAGTTCTTC.